This T cell receptor (beta chain) was captured in a study of blood T cell repertoires in COVID-19 (dated by TCRdb to the early 2020s). Concerning the study at large: Collaborator samples came from the United States, Italy and Spain and covered acute and convalescent phases of COVID-19. The prospective study material was composed of cDNA or gDNA derived from T cells, B-cell-depleted T cells, or PBMCs. The sample metadata nearly always contained a de-identified subject ID, COVID-19 status, age in years and sex. The samples were drawn from the first 160 participants of the ongoing ImmuneRACE study and from some 1,300 subjects provided by 6 global collaborators. A freely available public database, intended as a resource for researchers studying the immune response to SARS-CoV-2, is where the repertoires were released. The dataset comprised deeply sampled blood TCRbeta repertoires from subjects exposed to, actively infected with, or recovered from COVID-19. HLA class I and class II types, where available, came from metadata supplied by the sample provider rather than from assay-based typing.

The immunoSEQ Assay, a bias-controlled multiplex PCR, was used to amplify TCRbeta CDR3 regions from genomic DNA. Per the authors' processing: The number of nucleated cells in each sample was estimated by amplification of reference gene primers within the assay. To quantify the absolute abundance of each unique TCRbeta CDR3 rearrangement, sequence reads were collapsed and filtered. Productive Simpson clonality was computed per sample as the square root of Simpson's diversity index over productive rearrangements. TCRdb took this table from immuneACCESS and kept in-frame rearrangements with V and J called. Such tables lack part of the clones; where checked against another copy, unresolved V genes explain under half of the gap, and the rest is unexplained. V and J calls and clone size are copied from that table; D and trimming were computed from the DNA. The sample has about 150,000 clones on record, 75% to 85% of them singletons. Less than 5.5% of the sample lies in the top ten.

On the study overall, not on this receptor specifically: The quantity of clinical and demographic metadata differed by source and by participant and was supplied without curation.

Collaborating institutions collected whole blood in K2EDTA tubes following their own protocols. For TCRbeta analysis, collaborators shipped samples as frozen whole blood, isolated PBMCs, or DNA extracted from either of those sample types. The V and J ends are trimmed by 8 bases and 5 bases, leaving 15 bases between them. CDR3 length: 13 amino acids, cysteine to phenylalanine. The kept DNA is CDR3 alone, 39 bases in frame from the first base. CDR1 and CDR2, looked up from the germline V gene, are SNHLY and FYNNEI. On this clone itself: What antigen it recognizes has not been identified. Per-nucleotide qualities are absent, and no much larger clonotype sits a single base away.

Material: peripheral blood. The V and J segments used are TRBV2 and TRBJ2-5; D gene: possibly TRBD1, on 5 matching bases. The origin of this receptor is a man between 60 and 70 years old with acute or convalescent COVID-19. The CDR3 protein: CASGEQGLETQYF. The DNA is TGTGCCAGCGGCGAGCAGGGATTGGAGACCCAGTACTTC.